This T cell receptor beta chain was profiled in a study of T cells in Graves' hyperthyroidism and ophthalmopathy. Amplification yielded TCR beta CDR3 regions, with RNA transcripts as the source. First-round RT-PCR targeting the TCR CDR3 was performed with the HTBI primer set. TCRdb itself ran the multiplex PCR reads through MiXCR, one entry per CDR3 protein. The table lists approximately 640,000 distinct CDR3 sequences, roughly a sixth of them singletons. On this clonotype: This may be a read error: a much more frequent sequence differs by one nucleotide.

This clonotype was sampled from a man aged 50-59 years with Graves' hyperthyroidism. The sequenced sample consisted of blood.

CDR3 loop: CATSDWGLEGSTGELFF. The CDR3, as DNA: TGTGCCACCAGTGATTGGGGTCTCGAGGGGAGCACCGGGGAGCTGTTTTTT. The chain has TRBV24-1 and TRBJ2-2; D may be TRBD1 or TRBD2 (5 bases each). The CDR3 contains 17 residues. Germline V gene lookup returns CDR1 KGHDR and CDR2 SFDVKD. Trimming left V 2 bases short and J 4 bases short, with 16 bases between.